The following is a T cell receptor beta chain sequence with its context. Its cognate antigen is unknown. This entry is derived from a study of shared clonotypes between healthy human individuals. Donors had no recently reported acute infections or vaccinations and were HIV-negative. Germline lookup yields CDR1 SGHAT and CDR2 FQNNGV. Trimming removed 5 bases from V and 4 bases from J; junction bases left unmatched: 7. CDR3 length equals 15 residues. Sequencing was performed with immunoSEQ multiplex PCR; in TCRdb, only in-frame clones are kept and a portion is missing. The sample carries about 560,000 clones, around 77% recorded once. Findings of the study overall: Researchers sampled only blood; tissue repertoires likely differ.

Source material: PBMCs. The clonotype originates from a middle-aged woman in good health. Some clones in this sample may be carry-over from other donors' samples. This chain uses TRBV11-2 with TRBJ1-5; TRBD1 matches at 8 bases. CDR3 DNA sequence: TGTGCCAGCAGCCGCGACAGGGGCAAGAATCAGCCCCAGCATTTT. Translation gives CASSRDRGKNQPQHF.